The sequence of this TCR beta chain was determined in a study of early T cells in non-severe SARS-CoV-2 infection. Overall study context: The sequenced material was bulk RNA from unsorted whole blood, and its chains were unpaired.

Attachment of unique molecular identifiers to individual cDNA molecules was performed. TCRdb re-called the 5' RACE reads with MiXCR, one entry per CDR3 protein. This repertoire shows some 76,000 distinct CDR3 sequences, 15% to 17% found once; its top ten account for approximately 12%. Concerning this clonotype itself: Its antigen is unknown.

The CDR3 is made up of 14 amino acids. Germline V gene lookup returns CDR1 SEHNR and CDR2 FQNEAQ (reference sequence). V was pared by 10 bases and J by 6 bases, with 10 bases of the junction left unmatched. Study-wide results and limits: VDJdb matching favored anti-spike CD8 responses, missing private and CD4 specificities.

This clonotype originated in an adult who was a healthcare worker with PCR-confirmed SARS-CoV-2 infection or an uninfected control (not recorded which). Sequenced input: whole blood. The genes are TRBV7-9 and TRBJ2-3; 10 bases are a match to TRBD1. This CDR3 reads CATSRQGASDTQYF. CDR3 bases: TGTGCCACCAGTCGACAGGGGGCGAGTGATACGCAGTATTTT.